The 10 T cell receptor beta chains given below trace back to one sample, sequenced in a study of shared clonotypes between healthy human individuals. CD8 cells classed as naive were CD45RO-negative and positively selected for CCR7, excluding terminally differentiated effector memory CD45RA+ cells. Using immunoSEQ multiplex PCR, the repertoire was profiled, and TCRdb retains in-frame clones only, with some absent. The data contain roughly 1,800,000 clones, over 85% of them singletons. Sequencing was performed on naive CD8+ T cells sorted from blood. These receptors all stem from a young man in good health.

The CDR3 loop reads CASSLGETGDTQYF. The CDR3 coding sequence is TGTGCCAGCAGCTTAGGGGAGACTGGGGATACGCAGTATTTT. This rearrangement joins TRBV13 to TRBJ2-3, with no clear D. Germline loops: CDR1 PRHDT, CDR2 FYEKMQ (reference sequence). V was clipped by 0 bases and J by 6 bases, with 10 bases between them. The CDR3 extends over 14 amino acids.

The chain links TRBV6-1 to TRBJ2-1; 8 positions agree with TRBD1. There are 14 residues in the CDR3. J gave up 7 bases and V 2 bases, and 4 bases lay outside the gene matches. The V gene's germline CDR1 is MNHNS and CDR2 SASEGT. The chain's CDR3 is CASSEFRGPNEQFF. The CDR3 bases are TGTGCCAGCAGTGAATTCAGGGGGCCTAATGAGCAGTTCTTC.

The rearrangement uses TRBV6-5 and TRBJ2-7; 7 nucleotides match TRBD1. The trim removed 0 bases at V and 3 bases at J, leaving 8 bases unmatched. The CDR3 consists of 16 residues. CDR1 is MNHEY, CDR2 SVGAGI, per germline. CDR3 residues: CASSYSTGHTYYEQYF. Here the CDR3 DNA reads TGTGCCAGCAGTTACTCGACAGGGCATACGTACTACGAGCAGTACTTC.

In the case of this clone: Other DNA sequences from this sample encode an identical CDR3 as well. The J gene is TRBJ2-7, the V gene TRBV7-9; D uncertain. The CDR3 totals 12 residues. Deletions cut 5 bases from V and 3 bases from J, with 8 bases between. The germline V gene has CDR1 SEHNR and CDR2 FQNEAQ (reference sequence). CDR3 nucleotides: TGTGCCAGCAGCCCCCCCGGCTACGAGCAGTACTTC. Translation: CASSPPGYEQYF. Together with reference TRBV7-9 and TRBJ2-7, the CDR3 gives the full variable domain: DTGVSQNPRHKITKRGQNVTFRCDPISEHNRLYWYRQTLGQGPEFLTYFQNEAQLEKSRLLSDRFSAERPKGSFSTLEIQRTEQGDSAMYLCASSPPGYEQYFGPGTRLTVT.

CDR3 amino acids: CASSQDDRGWWAEEETQYF. The CDR3 region has the DNA TGCGCCAGCAGCCAAGATGACAGGGGGTGGTGGGCGGAAGAAGAGACCCAGTACTTC. The V and J genes are TRBV4-1 and TRBJ2-5; 9 bases align to TRBD1. The CDR3 extends over 19 amino acids. Germline V gene data show CDR1 as MGHRA and CDR2 as YSYEKL. After removal of 0 bases from V and 3 bases from J, the junction contained 14 bases not matched to a gene.

J is TRBJ2-3 and V is TRBV11-2; no firm D call. V was pared by 7 bases and J by 3 bases, with 5 bases between. The CDR3 runs to 11 residues. CDR1 SGHAT and CDR2 FQNNGV come from the germline V gene. The CDR3 coding sequence is TGTGCCAGCATCATTACAGATACGCAGTATTTT. Amino acid sequence: CASIITDTQYF.

This clone was seen a single time. The chain joins TRBV27 to TRBJ2-1; maybe TRBD2 (6 bases). Between the trimmed V and J ends, which lost 6 bases and 5 bases, there was a span of 11 bases. The CDR3 has 13 residues. Germline values: CDR1 MNHEY, CDR2 SMNVEV (reference sequence). The CDR3 coding sequence is TGTGCCAGCAGGCTCTGGGAGGACAATGAGCAGTTCTTC. The encoded protein is CASRLWEDNEQFF.

J is TRBJ2-1 and V is TRBV6-6; D not resolved. The CDR3 is 12 residues long. Trimming left V 5 bases short and J 5 bases short, with 7 bases between. Germline V gene lookup returns CDR1 MNHNY and CDR2 SVGAGI (reference sequence). This CDR3 is CASSTTHNEQFF. The CDR3 bases are TGTGCCAGCAGTACTACCCACAATGAGCAGTTCTTC.

The chain couples TRBV6-4 to TRBJ1-1; D not resolved. This CDR3 has 13 amino acids. The V end was cut by 4 bases, the J end by 6 bases, with 12 bases between. The V gene's germline CDR1 is MRHNA and CDR2 SNTAGT. The CDR3 DNA follows: TGTGCCAGCAGTGGCGGGGAAAAATCTGAAGCTTTCTTT. Residues: CASSGGEKSEAFF.

This clone was found once. The CDR3 DNA is TGTGCCAGCAGTCCGGACAGGGTTTTGGCCGGGGAGCTGTTTTTT. Protein product: CASSPDRVLAGELFF. The genes are TRBV28 and TRBJ2-2; 8 nucleotides match TRBD1. The CDR3 length is 15 residues. The ends lost 5 bases at V and 6 bases at J; junction bases unmatched: 8. Germline V gene lookup returns CDR1 MDHEN and CDR2 SYDVKM.